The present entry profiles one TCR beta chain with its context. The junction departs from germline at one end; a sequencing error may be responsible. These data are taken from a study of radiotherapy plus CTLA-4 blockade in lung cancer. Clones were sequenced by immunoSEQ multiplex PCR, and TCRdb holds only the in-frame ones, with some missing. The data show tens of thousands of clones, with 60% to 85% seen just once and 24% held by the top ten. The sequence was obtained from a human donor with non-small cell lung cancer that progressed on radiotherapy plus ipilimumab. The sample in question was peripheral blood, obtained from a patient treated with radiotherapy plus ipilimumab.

The DNA for the CDR3 is TGTGTCAGCAGCCATGACAGGACGGGCACAGATACGCAGTATTTT. Its translation: CVSSHDRTGTDTQYF. The V call is TRBV5-6, the J call TRBJ2-3, with D possibly TRBD1 on 6 matching bases. Germline loops: CDR1 SGHDT, CDR2 YYEEEE. The CDR3 totals 15 residues.